This record looks at one T cell receptor (beta chain) sequence and its context. Its cognate antigen is unknown. This record comes from a study of OX40 agonist ivuxolimab in advanced cancers. On the study more broadly: The drug used for patients, ivuxolimab, was an agonistic anti-OX40 (CD134) antibody. General study findings and limits: CD8+ T cells were the subset that, on average, had more expanded clones than CD4+.

TCRdb's table, derived via immunoSEQ multiplex PCR, lists solely in-frame clones and lacks some. The sample includes 45,000 to 75,000 clones, approximately 80% seen only once; the top ten take approximately 1.5%. This CDR3 is 16 amino acids long. Trimming stripped 0 bases from V and 7 bases from J, with 17 bases between. Germline V gene sequence: CDR1 SGHRS, CDR2 YFSETQ. The origin of this receptor is an adult with an advanced solid tumor such as melanoma, head and neck, liver or kidney cancer. The chain uses TRBV5-1 and TRBJ2-1; D might be TRBD2 (6 bases). This material consisted of CD4+ or CD8+ T cells sorted from blood, taken in a trial of the OX40 agonist ivuxolimab. The chain's CDR3 is CASSLAGLGRGNEQFF. The CDR3 bases are TGCGCCAGCAGCTTGGCAGGGCTGGGTCGGGGGAATGAGCAGTTCTTC.